These 4 T cell receptor beta chains were sequenced from one sample in a study of T cell clones after liver transplantation. Sequenced by immunoSEQ multiplex PCR; TCRdb stores in-frame clones only, minus some. The sample includes some 33,000 clones, around 94% of them seen just once. Sequencing was performed on CD8+ T cells from blood, taken 12 months after liver transplant. These receptor sequences come from a human patient who received a liver transplant. Among the T cells, some may be from the graft donor.

This clone came up once. The rearrangement uses TRBV7-2 and TRBJ2-1; 12 nucleotides match TRBD2. The trim removed 5 bases at V and 7 bases at J, leaving 6 bases unmatched. Germline CDR1 and CDR2: SGHTA and FQGNSA. CDR3 length: 15 amino acids. The CDR3 DNA reads as TGTGCCAGCAGCACCTGGACTAGCGGGGAAAATGAGCAGTTCTTC. Translating gives CASSTWTSGENEQFF.

CDR3 DNA: TGCGCCAGCAGACCTGGACAGGGGTCGGGCACTGAAGCTTTCTTT. Its translation: CASRPGQGSGTEAFF. The chain uses TRBV4-1 and TRBJ1-1, with 9 bases aligning to TRBD1. Germline V CDR1 and CDR2: MGHRA, YSYEKL. The CDR3 is made up of 15 amino acids. The J segment lost 4 bases and the V segment lost 6 bases, leaving 9 bases of the junction unmatched.

The chain couples TRBV19 to TRBJ2-3, with D perhaps TRBD2 (6 bases). Per the germline V gene, CDR1 is LNHDA and CDR2 is SQIVND (reference sequence). The CDR3 sequence is 17 residues long. V was shortened by 0 bases and J by 4 bases, with 17 bases between the two germline ends. DNA for the CDR3: TGTGCCAGTAGTATAGACGCCCCGGGACTTGGTGCAGATACGCAGTATTTT. Protein: CASSIDAPGLGADTQYF.

The rearrangement joins TRBV5-1 to TRBJ2-3, with 8 bases lining up with TRBD1. CDR3 length: 15 amino acids. Germline CDR1 SGHRS, CDR2 YFSETQ. V shed 0 bases and J 0 bases; nucleotides not matched to a gene: 0. CDR3 sequence (DNA): TGCGCCAGCAGCTTGGACAGGGGGAGCACAGATACGCAGTATTTT. This encodes CASSLDRGSTDTQYF.